A selection of T cell receptor beta chains follows, all from one sample in a study of blood T cell repertoires in COVID-19. Profiled with immunoSEQ multiplex PCR; TCRdb holds only in-frame clones, not every one. Of over 150,000 clones listed, roughly 84% are singletons. The sample taken for sequencing was peripheral blood. The source of these receptors is a woman aged 55-69 years with COVID-19, enrolled during active disease. CDR3s include the opening cysteine and the closing phenylalanine or tryptophan. A D gene is named only where the DNA matches it firmly. Clone size is given for some rows only: seen once, a few or many times, or a class if the clone is expanded.

V	J	D	size	DNA	CDR3
TRBV3-1/TRBV3-2	TRBJ1-2	TRBD1	.	TGTGCCAGCAGCCGGACAGGGGGCACGGGGGGCTACACCTTC	CASSRTGGTGGYTF
TRBV5-1	TRBJ1-6	.	.	TGCGCCAGCAGCCCTGGGGGGGAGAATTCACCCCTCCACTTT	CASSPGGENSPLHF
TRBV27	TRBJ1-2	TRBD1	.	TGTGCCAGCAGTTTATCGACAGGGGTGAGCTATGGCTACACCTTC	CASSLSTGVSYGYTF
TRBV14	TRBJ2-5	.	.	TGTGCCAGCAGCCAAGAACAGGGGAGGGAGACCCAGTACTTC	CASSQEQGRETQYF
TRBV20-1	TRBJ2-1	.	.	TGCAGTGCTAGTCGTAGCAGCTCCTACAATGAGCAGTTCTTC	CSASRSSSYNEQFF
TRBV5-1	TRBJ2-5	.	.	TGCGCCAGCAGCCGAGAATCTGCGGGGGAGACCCAGTACTTC	CASSRESAGETQYF
TRBV7-9	TRBJ1-1	.	.	TGTGCCAGCAGCTTAGCGGCAGGGGCAAACACTGAAGCTTTCTTT	CASSLAAGANTEAFF
TRBV4-1	TRBJ1-5	TRBD1	.	TGCGCCAGCAGCCAAGAGCGGACAGGGAATCAGCCCCAGCATTTT	CASSQERTGNQPQHF
TRBV7-9	TRBJ1-1	TRBD1	.	TGTGCCAGCAGCTTTTATGGGACAGGGAGGAACACTGAAGCTTTCTTT	CASSFYGTGRNTEAFF
TRBV11-2	TRBJ1-4	TRBD1	few	TGTGCCAGCAGCTTACTCAGACAGGGAGAAAAACTGTTTTTT	CASSLLRQGEKLFF
TRBV27	TRBJ2-1	TRBD2	.	TGTGCCAGCAGTTGGGGACTAGCGCTTTACAATGAGCAGTTCTTC	CASSWGLALYNEQFF
TRBV29-1	TRBJ1-2	TRBD1	.	TGCAGCGGAGGGACAGGGAATGGCTACACCTTC	CSGGTGNGYTF
TRBV5-5	TRBJ2-1	TRBD2	once	TGTGCCAGCAGCTTGGAGGTAGCGGGGGGGTTCAATGAGCAGTTCTTC	CASSLEVAGGFNEQFF
TRBV19	TRBJ2-2	TRBD2	few	TGTGCCAGTAGCTCACCCAGCGGGAGTCAGAATTCCGGGGAGCTGTTTTTT	CASSSPSGSQNSGELFF
TRBV27	TRBJ2-3	TRBD1	.	TGTGCCAGCAGTCGGACAGGGACTTCGCCCGGCACAGATACGCAGTATTTT	CASSRTGTSPGTDTQYF
TRBV28	TRBJ1-4	.	.	TGTGCCAGCAGTTTATCTGGGGCTAGGAAAGAAAAACTGTTTTTT	CASSLSGARKEKLFF
TRBV6-5	TRBJ2-1	TRBD1	.	TGTGCCAGCAGTTACTCAGGACAGGGGGCTTTAATGCAGTTCTTC	CASSYSGQGALMQFF
TRBV27	TRBJ2-5	TRBD2	.	TGTGCCAGCAGTCTTCTAGCGGGGGGCCAAGAGACCCAGTACTTC	CASSLLAGGQETQYF
TRBV5-6	TRBJ1-1	.	few	TGTGCCAGTAAGGACAGTCACACTGAAGCTTTCTTT	CASKDSHTEAFF
TRBV19	TRBJ1-2	.	.	TGTGCCAGTTCCTGGGGGGGGTCGGAATATGGCTACACCTTC	CASSWGGSEYGYTF
TRBV9	TRBJ1-1	.	.	TGTGCCAGCAGCGGGGGGGTGTCTGGCGCTTTCTTT	CASSGGVSGAFF
TRBV10-2	TRBJ1-1	.	.	TGCGCCAGCAGTGAGTCGAAGCTGATGAACACTGAAGCTTTCTTT	CASSESKLMNTEAFF
TRBV7-3	TRBJ2-5	TRBD1	few	TGTGCCAGCAGCTACCTGACAGGGCAGGGGGAGACCCAGTACTTC	CASSYLTGQGETQYF
TRBV7-8	TRBJ2-7	TRBD2	.	TGTGCCAGCAGCTTAGCTGGACTAGCGGTTTATAAGTACTTC	CASSLAGLAVYKYF
TRBV6-5	TRBJ2-2	TRBD1	.	TGTGCCAGCAGGAGGGACAGGTGGACCGGGGAGCTGTTTTTT	CASRRDRWTGELFF
TRBV11-2	TRBJ1-6	.	few	TGTGCCAGCAGCTCCTCGGGACATAATAATTCACCCCTCCACTTT	CASSSSGHNNSPLHF
TRBV9	TRBJ2-2	TRBD1	.	TGTGCCAGCAGCATTAGGGCCGGGACAGGGGGCTCGAACACCGGGGAGCTGTTTTTT	CASSIRAGTGGSNTGELFF
TRBV5-1	TRBJ1-2	TRBD1	once	TGCGCCAGCAGCTTCCGGGACAGGGGGCGCGTGGGCTATGGCTACACCTTC	CASSFRDRGRVGYGYTF
TRBV5-4	TRBJ2-5	.	.	TGTGCCAGCAGCTTGGAACTGGAAGAGACCCAGTACTTC	CASSLELEETQYF
TRBV5-4	TRBJ2-5	.	.	TGTGCCAGCAGGGGGAGGACCCGGGCCCAAGAGACCCAGTACTTC	CASRGRTRAQETQYF
TRBV11-2	TRBJ2-1	.	.	TGTGCCAGCAGCCCCCTCAATGAGCAGTTCTTC	CASSPLNEQFF
TRBV30	TRBJ1-1	TRBD1	.	TGTGCCTGGAGTAAGACAGGGGGATGGGGCACTGAAGCTTTCTTT	CAWSKTGGWGTEAFF
TRBV7-9	TRBJ2-1	.	.	TGTGCCAGCAGCTTAGTCCTTAGCGACTCCTACAATGAGCAGTTCTTC	CASSLVLSDSYNEQFF
TRBV5-1	TRBJ1-1	TRBD1	.	TGCGCCAGCGGAGAACAGGGGGCTGAAGCTTTCTTT	CASGEQGAEAFF
TRBV15	TRBJ1-6	.	.	TGTGCCACCAGCAGAGCAACAGGGATGGTTTCACCCCTCCACTTT	CATSRATGMVSPLHF